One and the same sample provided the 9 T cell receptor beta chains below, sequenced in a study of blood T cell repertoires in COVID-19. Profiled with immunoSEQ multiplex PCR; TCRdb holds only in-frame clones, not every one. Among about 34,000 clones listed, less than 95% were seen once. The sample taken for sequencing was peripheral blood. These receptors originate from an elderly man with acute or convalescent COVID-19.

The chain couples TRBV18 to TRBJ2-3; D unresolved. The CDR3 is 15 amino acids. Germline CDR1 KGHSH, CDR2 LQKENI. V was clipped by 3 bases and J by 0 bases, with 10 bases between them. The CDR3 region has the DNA TGTGCCAGCTCACCGAGGCAGTTAAGCACAGATACGCAGTATTTT. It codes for CASSPRQLSTDTQYF.

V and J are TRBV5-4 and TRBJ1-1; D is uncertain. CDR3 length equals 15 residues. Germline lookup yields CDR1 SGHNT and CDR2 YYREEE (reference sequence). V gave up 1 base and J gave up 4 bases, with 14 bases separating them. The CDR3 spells CASSLWRARITEAFF. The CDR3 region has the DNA TGTGCCAGCAGCTTGTGGAGGGCTCGGATCACTGAAGCTTTCTTT.

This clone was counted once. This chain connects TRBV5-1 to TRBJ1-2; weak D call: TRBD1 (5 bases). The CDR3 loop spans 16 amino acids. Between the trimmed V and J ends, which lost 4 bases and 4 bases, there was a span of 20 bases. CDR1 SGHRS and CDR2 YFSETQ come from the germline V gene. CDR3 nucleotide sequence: TGCGCCAGCAGCGAGGGAGGGATAGGAGGGGTCTATGGCTACACCTTC. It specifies CASSEGGIGGVYGYTF.

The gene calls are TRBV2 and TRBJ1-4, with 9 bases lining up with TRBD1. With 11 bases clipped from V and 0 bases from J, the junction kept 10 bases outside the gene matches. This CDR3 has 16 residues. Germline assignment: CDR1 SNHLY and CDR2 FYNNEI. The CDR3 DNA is TGTGCCTCCCGTGGGACAGGGATATCAACTAATGAAAAACTGTTTTTT. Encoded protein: CASRGTGISTNEKLFF. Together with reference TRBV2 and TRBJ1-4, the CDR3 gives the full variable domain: EPEVTQTPSHQVTQMGQEVILRCVPISNHLYFYWYRQILGQKVEFLVSFYNNEISEKSEIFDDQFSVERPDGSNFTLKIRSTKLEDSAMYFCASRGTGISTNEKLFFGSGTQLSVL.

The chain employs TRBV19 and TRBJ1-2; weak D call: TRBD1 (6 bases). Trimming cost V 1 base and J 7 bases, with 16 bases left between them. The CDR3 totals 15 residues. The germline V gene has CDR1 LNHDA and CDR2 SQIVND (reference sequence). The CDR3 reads CASSIGTARLTGYTF. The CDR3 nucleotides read TGTGCCAGTAGTATAGGGACAGCCCGCCTGACTGGCTACACCTTC.

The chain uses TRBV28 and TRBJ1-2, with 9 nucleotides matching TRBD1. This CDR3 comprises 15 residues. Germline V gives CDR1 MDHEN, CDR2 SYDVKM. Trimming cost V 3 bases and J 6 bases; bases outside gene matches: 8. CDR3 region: CASSFTGGVYDGYTF. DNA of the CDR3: TGTGCCAGCAGTTTCACAGGGGGCGTATATGATGGCTACACCTTC.

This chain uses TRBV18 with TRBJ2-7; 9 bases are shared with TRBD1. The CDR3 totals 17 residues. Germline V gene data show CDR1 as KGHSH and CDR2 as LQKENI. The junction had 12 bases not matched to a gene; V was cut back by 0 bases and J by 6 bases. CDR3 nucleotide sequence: TGTGCCAGCTCACCACCGTTCGGGACAGGGTTTACGGGCGAGCAGTACTTC. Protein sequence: CASSPPFGTGFTGEQYF. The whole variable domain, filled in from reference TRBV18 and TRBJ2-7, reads NAGVMQNPRHLVRRRGQEARLRCSPMKGHSHVYWYRQLPEEGLKFMVYLQKENIIDESGMPKERFSAEFPKEGPSILRIQQVVRGDSAAYFCASSPPFGTGFTGEQYFGPGTRLTVT.

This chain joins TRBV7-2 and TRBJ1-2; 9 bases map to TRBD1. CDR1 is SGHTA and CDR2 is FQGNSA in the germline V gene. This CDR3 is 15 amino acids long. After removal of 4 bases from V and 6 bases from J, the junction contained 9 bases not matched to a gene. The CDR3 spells CASSYGGQGLNGYTF. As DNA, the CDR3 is TGTGCCAGCAGCTATGGCGGACAGGGGCTCAATGGCTACACCTTC.

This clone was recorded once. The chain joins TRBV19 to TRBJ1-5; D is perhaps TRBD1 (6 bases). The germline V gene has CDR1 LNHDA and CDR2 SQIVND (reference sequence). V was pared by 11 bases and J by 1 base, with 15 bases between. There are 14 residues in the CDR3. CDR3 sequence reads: CASERGRSNQPQHF. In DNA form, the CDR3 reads TGTGCCTCAGAAAGGGGGAGAAGCAATCAGCCCCAGCATTTT. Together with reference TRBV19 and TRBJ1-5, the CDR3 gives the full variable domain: DGGITQSPKYLFRKEGQNVTLSCEQNLNHDAMYWYRQDPGQGLRLIYYSQIVNDFQKGDIAEGYSVSREKKESFPLTVTSAQKNPTAFYLCASERGRSNQPQHFGDGTRLSIL.